This T cell receptor (beta chain) was observed in a study of type 1 regulatory T cells. Whole-study context: An in vitro protocol generated T-allo10, a Tr1-enriched, alloantigen-specific CD4 T cell product.

By its share, this clonotype is medium-sized. As yet, its antigen is unknown. Each CDR3 protein gets one entry after TCRdb re-called the reads with MiXCR. There are 6,000 or so distinct CDR3 sequences in the sample; 27% occur only once, and approximately 8.4% lies in the top ten. Germline loops: CDR1 SGHRS, CDR2 YFSETQ. This CDR3 has 15 residues. V trimming: 2 bases; J trimming: 7 bases; junction bases outside the gene matches: 4. Specimen: cultured T cells, either the whole culture or a sorted T cell fraction (not recorded which). Specified subset: Tr1-enriched cell product generated in vitro against host alloantigens. V gene TRBV5-1 combines with J gene TRBJ2-1, with TRBD2 identical over 12 bases. The origin of this receptor is a human donor in good health. CDR3: CASSLLAGGGNEQFF. The CDR3 region has the DNA TGCGCCAGCAGCTTACTAGCGGGAGGAGGAAATGAGCAGTTCTTC.